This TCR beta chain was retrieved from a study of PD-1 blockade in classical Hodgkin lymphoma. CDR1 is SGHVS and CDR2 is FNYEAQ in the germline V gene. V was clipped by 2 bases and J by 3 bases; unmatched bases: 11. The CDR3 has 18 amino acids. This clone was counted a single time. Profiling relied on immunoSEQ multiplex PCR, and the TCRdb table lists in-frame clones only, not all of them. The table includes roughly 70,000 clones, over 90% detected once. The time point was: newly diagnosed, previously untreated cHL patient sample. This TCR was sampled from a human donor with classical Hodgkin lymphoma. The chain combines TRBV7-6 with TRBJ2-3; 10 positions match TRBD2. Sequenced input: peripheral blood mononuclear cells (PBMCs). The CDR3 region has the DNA TGTGCCAGCAGCTTAAGGTCAAGCGGGGGGGCATGGACAGATACGCAGTATTTT. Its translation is CASSLRSSGGAWTDTQYF.